The source of this T cell receptor (beta chain) is a study of blood T cell repertoires in COVID-19 (TCRdb year 2020). About the study as a whole: Samples from collaborators originated in the United States, Italy and Spain and spanned both the acute and convalescent phases of COVID-19. Nearly every sample came with metadata listing a de-identified subject ID, COVID-19 status, age in years and sex. The repertoires were made available in a free public database intended to serve as a resource for research on the immune response to SARS-CoV-2. The material from the prospective study consisted of cDNA or gDNA derived from T cells, B-cell-depleted T cells, or PBMCs. The samples were drawn from the first 160 participants of the ongoing ImmuneRACE study and from 950 to 1,500 subjects provided by 6 global collaborators. Where available, HLA class I and class II types were obtained from metadata supplied by the sample provider rather than from assay-based typing. The dataset comprised deeply sampled blood TCRbeta repertoires from subjects exposed to, actively infected with, or recovered from COVID-19.

TCRbeta CDR3 regions were amplified from genomic DNA using the immunoSEQ Assay, a bias-controlled multiplex PCR. The authors processed their data as follows. Within the assay, amplification of reference gene primers was used to estimate how many nucleated cells each sample contained. To quantify the absolute abundance of each unique TCRbeta CDR3 rearrangement, sequence reads were collapsed and filtered. Productive Simpson clonality was computed per sample as the square root of Simpson's diversity index over productive rearrangements. Sourced from immuneACCESS, this table was stored by TCRdb with only in-frame sequences that have V and J called. A share of the clones is absent; for the studies checked, an unresolved V gene accounts for under half, and the remainder has no known explanation. For V, J and clone size, that table is used; D and trimming come from the DNA. In all, the sample holds roughly 150,000 clones, and approximately 84% of those were seen once. The ten largest clonotypes hold 9.5% to 13% of the sample.

Whole blood was collected in K2EDTA tubes by collaborating institutions according to the institutions' own protocols. For TCRbeta analysis, collaborators shipped samples as frozen whole blood, isolated PBMCs, or DNA extracted from either of those sample types. Notes on this clone: Its antigen specificity is not known. No per-base quality is available; no much larger clone lies one base away.

Study-level results and caveats: Clinical and demographic metadata were provided uncurated, with the amount varying by source and participant.

The receptor was isolated from a man in his 70s with active or convalescent COVID-19. The material sequenced was peripheral blood.

The CDR3 region reads CASSVALGTGGNEQFF. The sequence in DNA is TGTGCCAGCAGCGTAGCTCTCGGGACAGGGGGCAATGAGCAGTTCTTC. The V and J genes are TRBV9 and TRBJ2-1, and 11 junctional nucleotides match TRBD1. Clipping removes 0 bases from V and 6 bases from J, with 5 as the unmatched junction base count. Sequences SGDLS (CDR1) and YYNGEE (CDR2) are obtained from the germline V gene. The CDR3 contains 16 residues, cysteine and phenylalanine counted. Just the 48-base CDR3 DNA is kept, in frame starting at base 1.